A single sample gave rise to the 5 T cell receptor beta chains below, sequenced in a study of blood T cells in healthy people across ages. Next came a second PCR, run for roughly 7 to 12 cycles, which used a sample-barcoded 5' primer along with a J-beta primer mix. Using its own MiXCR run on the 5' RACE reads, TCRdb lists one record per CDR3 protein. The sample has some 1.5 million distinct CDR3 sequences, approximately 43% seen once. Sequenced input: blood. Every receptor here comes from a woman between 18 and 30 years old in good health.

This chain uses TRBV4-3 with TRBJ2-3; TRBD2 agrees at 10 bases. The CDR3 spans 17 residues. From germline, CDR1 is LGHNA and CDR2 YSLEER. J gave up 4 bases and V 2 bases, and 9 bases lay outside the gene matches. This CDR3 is CASSQRGLAGVADTQYF. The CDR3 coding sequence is TGCGCCAGCAGCCAAAGGGGTCTAGCGGGAGTGGCAGATACGCAGTATTTT.

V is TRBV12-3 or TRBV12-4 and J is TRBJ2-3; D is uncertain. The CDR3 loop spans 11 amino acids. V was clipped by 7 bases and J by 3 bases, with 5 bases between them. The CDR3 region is CASTTTDTQYF. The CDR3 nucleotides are TGTGCCAGCACCACGACAGATACGCAGTATTTT.

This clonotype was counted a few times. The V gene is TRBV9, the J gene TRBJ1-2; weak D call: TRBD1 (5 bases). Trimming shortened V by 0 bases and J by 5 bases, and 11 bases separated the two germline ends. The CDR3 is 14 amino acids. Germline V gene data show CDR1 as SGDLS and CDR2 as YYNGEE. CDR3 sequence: CASSVGARDYGYTF. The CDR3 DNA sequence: TGTGCCAGCAGCGTAGGTGCCAGGGATTATGGCTACACCTTC.

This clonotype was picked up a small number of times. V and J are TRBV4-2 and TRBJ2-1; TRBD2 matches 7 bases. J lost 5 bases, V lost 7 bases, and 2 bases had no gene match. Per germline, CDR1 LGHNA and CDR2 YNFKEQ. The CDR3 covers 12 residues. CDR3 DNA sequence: TGTGCCAGCAAGGGACTAAACAATGAGCAGTTCTTC. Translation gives CASKGLNNEQFF.

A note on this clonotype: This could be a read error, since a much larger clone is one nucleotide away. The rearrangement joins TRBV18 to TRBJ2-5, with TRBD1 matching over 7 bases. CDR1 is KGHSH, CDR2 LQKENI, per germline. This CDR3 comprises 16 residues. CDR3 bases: TGTGCCAGCTCACGGAATACGGGACAGACGCAAGAGGCCCAGTACTTC. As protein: CASSRNTGQTQEAQYF.